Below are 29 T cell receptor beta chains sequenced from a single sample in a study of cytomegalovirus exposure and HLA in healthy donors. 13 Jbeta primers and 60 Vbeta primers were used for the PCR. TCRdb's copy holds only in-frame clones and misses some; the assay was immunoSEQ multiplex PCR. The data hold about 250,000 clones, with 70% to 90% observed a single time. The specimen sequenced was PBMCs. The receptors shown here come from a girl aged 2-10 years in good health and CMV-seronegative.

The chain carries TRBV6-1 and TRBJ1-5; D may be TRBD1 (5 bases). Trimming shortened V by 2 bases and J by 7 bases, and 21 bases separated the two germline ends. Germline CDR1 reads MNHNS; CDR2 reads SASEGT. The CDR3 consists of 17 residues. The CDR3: CASSELRGEWGSQPQHF. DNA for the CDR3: TGTGCCAGCAGTGAACTTCGTGGGGAATGGGGCTCACAGCCCCAGCATTTT.

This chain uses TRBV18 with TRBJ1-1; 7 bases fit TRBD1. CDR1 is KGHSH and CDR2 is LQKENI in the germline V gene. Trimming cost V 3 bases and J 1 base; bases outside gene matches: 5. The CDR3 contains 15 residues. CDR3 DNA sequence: TGTGCCAGCTCACCGTTTTGGGACAGGAACACTGAAGCTTTCTTT. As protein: CASSPFWDRNTEAFF.

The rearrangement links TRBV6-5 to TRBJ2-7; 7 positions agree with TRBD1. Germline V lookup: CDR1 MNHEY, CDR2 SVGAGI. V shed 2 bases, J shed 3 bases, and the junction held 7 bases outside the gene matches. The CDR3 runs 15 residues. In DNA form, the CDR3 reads TGTGCCAGCAGTTACCTCTTGCCAGGGGGCTACGAGCAGTACTTC. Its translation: CASSYLLPGGYEQYF.

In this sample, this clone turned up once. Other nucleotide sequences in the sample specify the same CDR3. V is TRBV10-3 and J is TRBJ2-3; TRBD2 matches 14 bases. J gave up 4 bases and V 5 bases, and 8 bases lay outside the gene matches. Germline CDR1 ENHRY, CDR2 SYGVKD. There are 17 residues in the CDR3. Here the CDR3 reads CAISQRTSGGISDTQYF. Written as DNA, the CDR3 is TGTGCCATCAGTCAACGGACTAGCGGGGGGATCTCAGATACGCAGTATTTT.

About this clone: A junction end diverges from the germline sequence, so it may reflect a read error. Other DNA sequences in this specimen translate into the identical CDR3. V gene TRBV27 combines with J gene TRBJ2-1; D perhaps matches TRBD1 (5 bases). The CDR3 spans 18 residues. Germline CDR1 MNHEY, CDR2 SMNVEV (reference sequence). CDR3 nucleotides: TGCGCCAGCAGTTTAAGGGGCGCCCCCCAGCGCTCCTACAATGAGCAGTTCTTC. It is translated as CASSLRGAPQRSYNEQFF.

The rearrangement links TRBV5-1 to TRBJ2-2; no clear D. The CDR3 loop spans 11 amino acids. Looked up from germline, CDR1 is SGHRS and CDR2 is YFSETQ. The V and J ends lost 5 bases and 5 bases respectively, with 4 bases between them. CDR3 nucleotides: TGCGCCAGCAGTTATACCGGGGAGCTGTTTTTT. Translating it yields CASSYTGELFF.

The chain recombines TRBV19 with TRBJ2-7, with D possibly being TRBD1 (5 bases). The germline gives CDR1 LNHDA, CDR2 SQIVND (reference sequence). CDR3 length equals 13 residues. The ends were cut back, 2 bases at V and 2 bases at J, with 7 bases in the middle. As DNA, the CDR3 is TGTGCCAGTAGTATAAAGGACACCTACGAGCAGTACTTC. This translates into CASSIKDTYEQYF. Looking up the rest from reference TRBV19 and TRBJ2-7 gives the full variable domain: DGGITQSPKYLFRKEGQNVTLSCEQNLNHDAMYWYRQDPGQGLRLIYYSQIVNDFQKGDIAEGYSVSREKKESFPLTVTSAQKNPTAFYLCASSIKDTYEQYFGPGTRLTVT.

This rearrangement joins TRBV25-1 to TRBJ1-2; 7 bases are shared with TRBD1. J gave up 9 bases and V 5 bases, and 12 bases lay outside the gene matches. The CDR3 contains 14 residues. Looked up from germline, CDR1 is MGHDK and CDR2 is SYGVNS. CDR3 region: CASSQQGRGRSYTF. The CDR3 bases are TGTGCCAGCAGTCAACAGGGGCGGGGACGGAGCTACACCTTC.

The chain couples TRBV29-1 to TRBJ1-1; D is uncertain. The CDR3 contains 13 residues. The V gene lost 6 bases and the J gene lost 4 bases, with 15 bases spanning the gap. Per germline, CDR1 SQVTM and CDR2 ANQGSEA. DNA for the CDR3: TGCAGCGTCAGTGGGGAGTTGATCACTGAAGCTTTCTTT. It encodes CSVSGELITEAFF.

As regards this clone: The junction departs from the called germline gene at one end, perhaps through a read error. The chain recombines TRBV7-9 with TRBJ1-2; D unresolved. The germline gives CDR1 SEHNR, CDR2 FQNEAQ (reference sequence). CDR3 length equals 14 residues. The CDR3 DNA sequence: TGTTCCAGCAGCCACTTAGATGGTCCGGGAGGCTACACCTTC. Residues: CSSSHLDGPGGYTF.

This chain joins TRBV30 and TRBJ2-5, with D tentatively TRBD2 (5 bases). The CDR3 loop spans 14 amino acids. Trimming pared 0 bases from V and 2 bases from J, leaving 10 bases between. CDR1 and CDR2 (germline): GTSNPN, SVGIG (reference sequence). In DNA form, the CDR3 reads TGTGCCTGGAGTGTAGGAGCGGCGCAAGAGACCCAGTACTTC. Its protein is CAWSVGAAQETQYF. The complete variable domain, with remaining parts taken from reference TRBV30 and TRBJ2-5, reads SQTIHQWPATLVQPVGSPLSLECTVEGTSNPNLYWYRQAAGRGLQLLFYSVGIGQISSEVPQNLSASRPQDRQFILSSKKLLLSDSGFYLCAWSVGAAQETQYFGPGTRLLVL.

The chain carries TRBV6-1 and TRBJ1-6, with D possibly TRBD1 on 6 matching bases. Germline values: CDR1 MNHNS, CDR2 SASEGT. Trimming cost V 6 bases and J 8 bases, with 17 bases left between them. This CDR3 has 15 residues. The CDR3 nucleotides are TGTGCCAGCAGCCCCGCGGGGGCAGGGGATTCACCCCTCCACTTT. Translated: CASSPAGAGDSPLHF.

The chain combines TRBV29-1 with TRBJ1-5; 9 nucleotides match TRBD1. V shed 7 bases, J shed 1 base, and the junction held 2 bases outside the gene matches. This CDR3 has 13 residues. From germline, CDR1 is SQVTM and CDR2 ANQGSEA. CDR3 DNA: TGCAGCGCACAGGGGGCGAGCAATCAGCCCCAGCATTTT. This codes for CSAQGASNQPQHF.

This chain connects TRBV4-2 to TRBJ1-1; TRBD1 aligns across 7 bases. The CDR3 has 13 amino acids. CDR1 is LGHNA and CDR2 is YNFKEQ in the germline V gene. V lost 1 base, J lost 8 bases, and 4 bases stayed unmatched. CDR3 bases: TGTGCCAGCAGCCAAGGTGCGGACAGGGAAGCTTTCTTT. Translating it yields CASSQGADREAFF.

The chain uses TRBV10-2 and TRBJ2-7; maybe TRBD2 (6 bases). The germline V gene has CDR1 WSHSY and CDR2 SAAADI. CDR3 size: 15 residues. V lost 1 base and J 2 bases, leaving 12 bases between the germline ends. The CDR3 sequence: CASSEWAGLPYEQYF. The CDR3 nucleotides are TGCGCCAGCAGTGAGTGGGCGGGGCTCCCCTACGAGCAGTACTTC.

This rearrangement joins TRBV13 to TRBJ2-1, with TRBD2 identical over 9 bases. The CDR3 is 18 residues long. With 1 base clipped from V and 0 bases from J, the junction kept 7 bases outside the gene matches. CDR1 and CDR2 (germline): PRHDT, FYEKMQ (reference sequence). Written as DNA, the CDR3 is TGTGCCAGCAGCTTAGAGATGGTAGCGGGAGACTCCTACAATGAGCAGTTCTTC. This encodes CASSLEMVAGDSYNEQFF.

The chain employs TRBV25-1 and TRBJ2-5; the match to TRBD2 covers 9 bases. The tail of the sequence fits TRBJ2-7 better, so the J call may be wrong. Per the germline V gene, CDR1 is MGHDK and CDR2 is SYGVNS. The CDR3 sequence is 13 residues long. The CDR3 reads CASTGTSLHEQYF. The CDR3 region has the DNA TGTGCCAGCACCGGGACTAGCCTTCACGAGCAGTACTTC.

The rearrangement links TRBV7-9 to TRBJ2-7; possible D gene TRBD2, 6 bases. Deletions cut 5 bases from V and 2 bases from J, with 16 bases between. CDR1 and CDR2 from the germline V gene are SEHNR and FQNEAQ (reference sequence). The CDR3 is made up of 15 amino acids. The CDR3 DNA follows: TGTGCCAGCAGCCCACCACAGGCGGGGACCTACGAGCAGTACTTC. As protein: CASSPPQAGTYEQYF.

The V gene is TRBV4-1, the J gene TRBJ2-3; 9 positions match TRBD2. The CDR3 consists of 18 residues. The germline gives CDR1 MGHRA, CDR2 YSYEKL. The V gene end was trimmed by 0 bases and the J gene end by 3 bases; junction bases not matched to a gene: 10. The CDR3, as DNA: TGCGCCAGCAGCCAAGACGTTGGGACTAGCCGTGGTACAGATACGCAGTATTTT. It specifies CASSQDVGTSRGTDTQYF.

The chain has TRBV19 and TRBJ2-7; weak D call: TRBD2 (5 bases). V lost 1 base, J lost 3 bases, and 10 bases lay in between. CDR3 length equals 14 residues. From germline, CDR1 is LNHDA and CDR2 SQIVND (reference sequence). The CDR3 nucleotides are TGTGCCAGTAGTATAGCCCTCGGGGTCTACGAGCAGTACTTC. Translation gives CASSIALGVYEQYF. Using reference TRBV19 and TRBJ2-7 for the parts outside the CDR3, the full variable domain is DGGITQSPKYLFRKEGQNVTLSCEQNLNHDAMYWYRQDPGQGLRLIYYSQIVNDFQKGDIAEGYSVSREKKESFPLTVTSAQKNPTAFYLCASSIALGVYEQYFGPGTRLTVT.

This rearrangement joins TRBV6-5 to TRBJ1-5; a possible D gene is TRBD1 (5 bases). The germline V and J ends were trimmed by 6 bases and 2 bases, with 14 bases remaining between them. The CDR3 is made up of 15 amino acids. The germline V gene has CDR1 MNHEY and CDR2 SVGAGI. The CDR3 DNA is TGTGCCAGCAGAGTTCAGGGCACAGGCAATCAGCCCCAGCATTTT. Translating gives CASRVQGTGNQPQHF.

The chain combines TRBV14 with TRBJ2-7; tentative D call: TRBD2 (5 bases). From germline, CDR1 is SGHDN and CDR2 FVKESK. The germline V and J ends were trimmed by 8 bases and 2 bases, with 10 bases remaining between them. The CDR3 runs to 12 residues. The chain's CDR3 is CASAAGTYEQYF. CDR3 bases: TGTGCCAGCGCGGCCGGGACCTACGAGCAGTACTTC.

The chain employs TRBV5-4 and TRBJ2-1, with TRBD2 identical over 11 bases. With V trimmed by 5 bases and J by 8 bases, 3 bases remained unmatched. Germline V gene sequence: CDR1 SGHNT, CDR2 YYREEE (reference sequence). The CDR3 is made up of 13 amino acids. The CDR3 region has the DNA TGTGCCAGCAGGACTAGCGGGGTCCATGAGCAGTTCTTC. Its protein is CASRTSGVHEQFF.

The CDR3 DNA is TGTGCCATCAGCCAGACAGGGAGCCAAGAGACCCAGTACTTC. As protein: CAISQTGSQETQYF. This chain connects TRBV10-3 to TRBJ2-5; 7 nucleotides line up with TRBD1. The trim removed 6 bases at V and 1 base at J, leaving 5 bases unmatched. This CDR3 is built from 14 residues. Germline CDR1 reads ENHRY; CDR2 reads SYGVKD.

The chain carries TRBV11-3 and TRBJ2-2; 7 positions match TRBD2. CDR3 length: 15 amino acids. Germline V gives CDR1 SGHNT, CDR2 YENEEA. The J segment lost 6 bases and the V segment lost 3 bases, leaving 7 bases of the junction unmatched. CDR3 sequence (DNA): TGTGCCAGCAGCTTCCGGATTGGGGGGGCCGGGGAGCTGTTTTTT. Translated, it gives CASSFRIGGAGELFF.

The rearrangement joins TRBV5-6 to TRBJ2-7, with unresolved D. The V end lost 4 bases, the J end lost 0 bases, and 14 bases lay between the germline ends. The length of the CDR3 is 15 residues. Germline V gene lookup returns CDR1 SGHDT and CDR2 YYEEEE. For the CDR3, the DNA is TGTGCCAGCAGCCACCGACTCATAAACTCCTACGAGCAGTACTTC. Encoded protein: CASSHRLINSYEQYF.

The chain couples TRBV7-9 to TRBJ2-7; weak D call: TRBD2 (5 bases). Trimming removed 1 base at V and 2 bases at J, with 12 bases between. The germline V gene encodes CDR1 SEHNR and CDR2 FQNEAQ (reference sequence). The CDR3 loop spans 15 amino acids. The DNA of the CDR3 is TGTGCCAGCAGCTTAGTTAGCGAGCCTCCCTACGAGCAGTACTTC. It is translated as CASSLVSEPPYEQYF.

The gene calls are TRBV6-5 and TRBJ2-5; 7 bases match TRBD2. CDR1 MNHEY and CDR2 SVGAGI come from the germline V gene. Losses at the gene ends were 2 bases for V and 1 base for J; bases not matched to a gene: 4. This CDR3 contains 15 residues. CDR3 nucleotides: TGTGCCAGCAGTTACCTCGGACTAGGCCAAGAGACCCAGTACTTC. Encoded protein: CASSYLGLGQETQYF.

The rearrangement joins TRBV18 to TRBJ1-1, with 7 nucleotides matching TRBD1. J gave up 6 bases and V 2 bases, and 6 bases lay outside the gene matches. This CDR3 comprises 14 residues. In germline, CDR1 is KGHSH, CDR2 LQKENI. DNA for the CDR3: TGTGCCAGCTCACCATTGGGACAGTCGTCTGAAGCTTTCTTT. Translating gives CASSPLGQSSEAFF.